This T cell receptor (beta chain) was recovered during a study of T cell responses to AZD1222 COVID-19 vaccine. Study-level points and caveats: Two doses of AZD1222 preceded a rise in Spike-specific TCR breadth and depth.

From germline, CDR1 is LNHDA and CDR2 SQIVND (reference sequence). The CDR3 runs to 12 residues. Trimming left V 1 base short and J 10 bases short, with 5 bases between. Details on this clone: Antigen: not known.

TCRdb keeps only in-frame clones here, not all; method: immunoSEQ multiplex PCR. Of roughly 90,000 clones in the sample, just over 90% are singletons; the top ten hold about 4.9%. The chain recombines TRBV19 with TRBJ1-6; D is ambiguous. This TCR was recovered from an adult in good health. The material sequenced was peripheral blood, taken on day 0 of MenACWY control vaccination. CDR3 bases: TGTGCCAGTAGTATAGTCGGATCACCCCTCCACTTT. Translating gives CASSIVGSPLHF.